The 2 T cell receptor beta chains in this list originate from one sample, sequenced in a study of OX40 agonist ivuxolimab in advanced cancers. The repertoire was sequenced with immunoSEQ multiplex PCR; TCRdb's copy has only in-frame clones and lacks some. The sample holds approximately 35,000 clones, roughly 74% seen once. Here the sequenced sample was CD4+ or CD8+ T cells sorted from blood, taken in a trial of the OX40 agonist ivuxolimab. The origin of the receptors is an adult with an advanced solid tumor such as melanoma, head and neck, liver or kidney cancer.

The chain is built from TRBV7-8 and TRBJ1-2; tentative D call: TRBD1 (5 bases). CDR1 is SGHVS, CDR2 FQNEAQ, per germline. There are 15 residues in the CDR3. V lost 6 bases and J lost 8, with 22 bases in between. CDR3 sequence reads: CASSPVVGRAGGYTF. CDR3 nucleotide sequence: TGTGCCAGCAGTCCGGTAGTGGGCAGGGCTGGCGGCTACACCTTC. The full variable domain, rest sourced from reference TRBV7-8 and TRBJ1-2, is GAGVSQSPRYKVAKRGQDVALRCDPISGHVSLFWYQQALGQGPEFLTYFQNEAQLDKSGLPSDRFFAERPEGSVSTLKIQRTQQEDSAVYLCASSPVVGRAGGYTFGSGTRLTVV.

As concerns this clone: Other DNA sequences from this sample encode an identical CDR3 as well. The V call is TRBV10-3, the J call TRBJ1-2; the match to TRBD1 covers 10 bases. With V trimmed by 4 bases and J by 0 bases, 5 bases remained unmatched. The V gene's germline CDR1 is ENHRY and CDR2 SYGVKD. The CDR3 extends over 16 amino acids. CDR3 coding DNA: TGTGCCATCAGTGTAGGGACAGGGGTTTCTAACTATGGCTACACCTTC. Translated: CAISVGTGVSNYGYTF.